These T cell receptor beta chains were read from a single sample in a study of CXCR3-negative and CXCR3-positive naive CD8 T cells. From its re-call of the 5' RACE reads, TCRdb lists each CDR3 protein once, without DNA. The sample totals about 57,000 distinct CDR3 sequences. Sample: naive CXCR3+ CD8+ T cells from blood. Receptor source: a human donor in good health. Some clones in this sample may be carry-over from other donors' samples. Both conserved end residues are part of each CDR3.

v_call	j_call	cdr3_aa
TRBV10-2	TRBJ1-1	CASSGSGGVTEAFF
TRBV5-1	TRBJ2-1	CASSSRVNEQFF
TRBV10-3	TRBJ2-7	CAISTGGLDYEQYF
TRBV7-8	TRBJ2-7	CASSWGQLYSYEQYF
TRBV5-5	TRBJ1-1	CASNSPAEGTEAFF
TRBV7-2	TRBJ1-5	CASSSYDRSNQPQHF
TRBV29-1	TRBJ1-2	CSVDPAAEYYGYTF
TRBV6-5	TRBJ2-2	CASSYASGGPNTGELFF
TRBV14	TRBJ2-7	CASSHGQRGSYEQYF
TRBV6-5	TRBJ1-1	CASSYSSGANTEAFF
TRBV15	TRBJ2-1	CATSRPPSNEQFF
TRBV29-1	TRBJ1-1	CSVRWRMNTEAFF
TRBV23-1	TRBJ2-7	CASSHARGGTGEQYF
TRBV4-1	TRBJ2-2	CASSQDRAGERELFF
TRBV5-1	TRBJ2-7	CASSDGTGVTDEQYF
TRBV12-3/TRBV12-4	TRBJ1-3	CAGSERVTGNTIYF
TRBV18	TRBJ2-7	CASSHDRVAGEQYF
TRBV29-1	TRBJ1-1	CSVERLGPEAFF
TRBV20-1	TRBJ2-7	CSAYGQGSTYEQYF
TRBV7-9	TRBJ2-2	CASSFLQMNTGELFF
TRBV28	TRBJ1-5	CASTRAGENQPQHF
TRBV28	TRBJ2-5	CASSSPIRSSGGETQYF
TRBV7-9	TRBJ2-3	CASSTTGLAGVQYMLDTQYF
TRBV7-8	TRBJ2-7	CASSPMASGGVEQYF
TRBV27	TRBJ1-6	CASSLQGDSPLHF
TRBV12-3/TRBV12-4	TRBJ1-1	CASSPPLGQGFPEAFF
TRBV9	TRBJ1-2	CASSTGGGGYTF
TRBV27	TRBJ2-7	CASSFWGESYEQYF
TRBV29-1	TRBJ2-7	CSVEDSNYEQYF
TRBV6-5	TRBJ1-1	CASRDSENTEAFF
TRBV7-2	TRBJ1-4	CASSLPWDRGGKLFF
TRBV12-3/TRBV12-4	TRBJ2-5	CASSFACGGRETQYF
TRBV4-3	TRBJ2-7	CASPLSILMGQYF
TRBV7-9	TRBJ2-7	CASSQREVAGVYSYEQYF
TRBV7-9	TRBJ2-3	CASVRLAGFEDTQYF
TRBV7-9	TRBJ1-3	CASSSSYESGNTIYF
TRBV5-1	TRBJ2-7	CASSKTRDTGGLEQYF
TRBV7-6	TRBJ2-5	CASSLPAGSIQETQYF
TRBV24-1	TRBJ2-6	CATSAGAGANVLTF
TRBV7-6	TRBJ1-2	CASSSTTGDPYYYGCTF
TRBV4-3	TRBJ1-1	CASSQDRLVNTEAFF
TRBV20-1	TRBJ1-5	CSAERKGGQNQPQHF
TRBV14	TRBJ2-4	CASSWGSLAKNIQYF
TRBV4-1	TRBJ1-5	CASSQVQGDQPQHF
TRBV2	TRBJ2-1	CASSPGQGARNEQFF
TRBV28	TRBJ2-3	CASSQGGDSTDTQYF
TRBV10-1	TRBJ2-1	CASSADRSSYNEQFF